The following is a TCR beta chain sequence with its context. During active infection, Seattle patients enrolled and were then monitored through disease. V shed 5 bases and J shed 3 bases, with 13 bases lying between them. Germline assignment: CDR1 SEHNR and CDR2 FQNEAQ (reference sequence). This CDR3 comprises 14 residues. The sample comes from a study of blood T cell repertoires in COVID-19. The repertoire was sequenced with immunoSEQ multiplex PCR; TCRdb's copy has only in-frame clones and lacks some. The sample has approximately 300,000 clones, approximately 85% seen once. The sequence was collected from a human donor with COVID-19, enrolled during active disease. The donor label of this sample is uncertain. This chain links TRBV7-9 with TRBJ1-2; unclear D gene. The sequenced material came from peripheral blood. The CDR3 region is CASSPVGDDYGYTF. CDR3 in DNA: TGTGCCAGCAGCCCGGTCGGGGATGACTATGGCTACACCTTC.